Below, one T cell receptor (beta chain) is given with its context. Authors' methods: Estimated nucleated cell counts came from reference gene primer amplification. The table came from immunoSEQ multiplex PCR; TCRdb's copy has only in-frame clones and leaves some out. Clonal size and the V and J genes are those of that table, whereas D and trimming came from the DNA. The sample contains 100,000 to 150,000 clones, roughly 90% of which appear only once. This sample was included in a study of blood T cell repertoires in COVID-19. About the study: Italy, Spain and the United States were the sources of the convalescent and acute COVID-19 samples. The analysed material was cDNA or gDNA that came from T cells, B-cell-depleted T cells, or PBMCs.

This CDR3 comprises 14 residues. V shed 0 bases, J shed 8 bases, and the junction held 6 bases outside the gene matches. Germline CDR1 and CDR2: SGHRS and YFSETQ. The gene calls are TRBV5-1 and TRBJ1-2; 8 positions match TRBD1. The sample consisted of peripheral blood. The sequence came from a man in his 70s with active COVID-19. CDR3 sequence: CASSLGGQGRGYTF. The CDR3 DNA sequence: TGCGCCAGCAGCTTGGGAGGACAGGGACGGGGCTACACCTTC. Full variable domain (outside the CDR3, taken from reference TRBV5-1 and TRBJ1-2): KAGVTQTPRYLIKTRGQQVTLSCSPISGHRSVSWYQQTPGQGLQFLFEYFSETQRNKGNFPGRFSGRQFSNSRSEMNVSTLELGDSALYLCASSLGGQGRGYTFGSGTRLTVV.